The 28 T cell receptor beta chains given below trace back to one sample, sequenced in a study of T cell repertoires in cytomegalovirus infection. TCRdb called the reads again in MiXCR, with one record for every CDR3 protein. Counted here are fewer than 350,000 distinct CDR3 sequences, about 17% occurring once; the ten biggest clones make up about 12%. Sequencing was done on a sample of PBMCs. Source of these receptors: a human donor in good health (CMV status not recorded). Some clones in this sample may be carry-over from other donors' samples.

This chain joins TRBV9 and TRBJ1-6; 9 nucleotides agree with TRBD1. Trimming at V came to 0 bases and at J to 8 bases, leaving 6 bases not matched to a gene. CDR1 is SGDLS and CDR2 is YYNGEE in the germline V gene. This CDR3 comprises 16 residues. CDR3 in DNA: TGTGCCAGCAGCGTAGCACAACAGGGGGCGGATTCACCCCTCCACTTT. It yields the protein CASSVAQQGADSPLHF.

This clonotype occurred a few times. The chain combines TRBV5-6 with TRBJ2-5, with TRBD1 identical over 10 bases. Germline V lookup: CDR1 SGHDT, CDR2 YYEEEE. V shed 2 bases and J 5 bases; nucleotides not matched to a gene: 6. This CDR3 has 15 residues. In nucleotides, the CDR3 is TGTGCCAGCAGCTTCCGGGGGACAGGGGCGGAGACCCAGTACTTC. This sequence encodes CASSFRGTGAETQYF.

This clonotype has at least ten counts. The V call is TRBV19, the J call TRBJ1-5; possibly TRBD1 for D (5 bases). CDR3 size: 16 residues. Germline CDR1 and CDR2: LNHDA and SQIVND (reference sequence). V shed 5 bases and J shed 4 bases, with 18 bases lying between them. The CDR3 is CASSPETATINQPQHF. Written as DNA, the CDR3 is TGTGCCAGTAGTCCTGAGACAGCGACGATTAATCAGCCCCAGCATTTT.

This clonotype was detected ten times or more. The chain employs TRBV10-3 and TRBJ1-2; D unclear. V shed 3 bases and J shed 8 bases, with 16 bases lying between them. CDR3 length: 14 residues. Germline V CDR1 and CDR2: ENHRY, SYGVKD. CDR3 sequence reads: CAISEGSDLTGYTF. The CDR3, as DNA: TGTGCCATCAGTGAAGGGTCAGACCTAACGGGCTACACCTTC.

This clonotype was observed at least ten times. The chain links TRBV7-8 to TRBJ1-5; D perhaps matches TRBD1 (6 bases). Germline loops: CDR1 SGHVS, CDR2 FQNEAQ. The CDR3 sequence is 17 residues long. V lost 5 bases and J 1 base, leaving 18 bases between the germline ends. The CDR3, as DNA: TGTGCCAGCAGCGTCCAGGGGAGGCAGGGAAGCAATCAGCCCCAGCATTTT. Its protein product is CASSVQGRQGSNQPQHF.

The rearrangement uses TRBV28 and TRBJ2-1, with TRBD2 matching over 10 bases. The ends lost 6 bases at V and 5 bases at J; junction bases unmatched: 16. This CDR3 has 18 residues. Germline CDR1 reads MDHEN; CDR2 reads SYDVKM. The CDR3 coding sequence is TGTGCCAGCAGGACCTGGGTTAGCGGGGGGATGTGGAACAATGAGCAGTTCTTC. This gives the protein CASRTWVSGGMWNNEQFF.

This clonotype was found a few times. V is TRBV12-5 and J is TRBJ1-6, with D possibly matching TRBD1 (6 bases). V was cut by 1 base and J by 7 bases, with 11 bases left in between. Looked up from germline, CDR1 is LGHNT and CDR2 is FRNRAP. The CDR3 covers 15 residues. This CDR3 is CASGLGRDNNSPLHF. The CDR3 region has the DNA TGTGCTAGTGGTTTGGGCCGGGACAACAATTCACCCCTCCACTTT.

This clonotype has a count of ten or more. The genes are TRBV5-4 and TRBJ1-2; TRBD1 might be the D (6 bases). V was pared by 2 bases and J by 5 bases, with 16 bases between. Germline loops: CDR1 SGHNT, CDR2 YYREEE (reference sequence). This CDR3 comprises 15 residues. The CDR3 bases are TGTGCCAGCAGCTTACCTAGGGGGTACCCGTATGGCTACACCTTC. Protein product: CASSLPRGYPYGYTF.

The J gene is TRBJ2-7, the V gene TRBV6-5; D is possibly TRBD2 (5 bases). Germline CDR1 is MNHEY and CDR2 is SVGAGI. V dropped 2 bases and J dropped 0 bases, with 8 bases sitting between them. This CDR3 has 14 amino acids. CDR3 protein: CASSYDRGSYEQYF. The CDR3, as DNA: TGTGCCAGCAGTTACGACCGGGGCTCCTACGAGCAGTACTTC.

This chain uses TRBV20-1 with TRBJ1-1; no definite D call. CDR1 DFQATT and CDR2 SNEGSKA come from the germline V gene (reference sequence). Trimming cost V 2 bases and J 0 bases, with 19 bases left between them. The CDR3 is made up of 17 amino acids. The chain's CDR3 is CSARPPRSGVVNTEAFF. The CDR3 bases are TGCAGTGCTAGACCTCCCAGATCCGGGGTAGTGAACACTGAAGCTTTCTTT.

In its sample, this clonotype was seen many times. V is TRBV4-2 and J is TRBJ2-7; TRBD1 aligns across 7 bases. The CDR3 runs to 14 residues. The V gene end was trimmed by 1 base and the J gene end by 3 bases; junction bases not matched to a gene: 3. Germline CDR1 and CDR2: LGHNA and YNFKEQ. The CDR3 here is CASSQGAGGYEQYF. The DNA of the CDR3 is TGTGCCAGCAGCCAAGGTGCAGGGGGCTACGAGCAGTACTTC.

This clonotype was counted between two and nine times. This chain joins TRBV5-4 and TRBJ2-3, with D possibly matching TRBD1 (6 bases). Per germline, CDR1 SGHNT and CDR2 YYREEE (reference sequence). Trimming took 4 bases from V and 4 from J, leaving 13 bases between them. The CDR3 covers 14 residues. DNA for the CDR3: TGTGCCAGCAGCCCAGGGGCAGGGGCAGATACGCAGTATTTT. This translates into CASSPGAGADTQYF. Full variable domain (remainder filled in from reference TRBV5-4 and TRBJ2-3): ETGVTQSPTHLIKTRGQQVTLRCSSQSGHNTVSWYQQALGQGPQFIFQYYREEENGRGNFPPRFSGLQFPNYSSELNVNALELDDSALYLCASSPGAGADTQYFGPGTRLTVL.

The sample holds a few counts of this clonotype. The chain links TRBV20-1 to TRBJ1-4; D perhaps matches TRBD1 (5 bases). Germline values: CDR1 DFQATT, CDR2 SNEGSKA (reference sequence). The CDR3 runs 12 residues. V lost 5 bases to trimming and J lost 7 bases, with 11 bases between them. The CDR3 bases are TGCAGTGCTCCTGGGGGAGGTGAAAAACTGTTTTTT. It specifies CSAPGGGEKLFF.

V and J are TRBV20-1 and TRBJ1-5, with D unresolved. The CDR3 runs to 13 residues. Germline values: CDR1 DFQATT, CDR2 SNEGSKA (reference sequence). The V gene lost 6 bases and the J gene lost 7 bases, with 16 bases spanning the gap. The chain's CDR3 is CSARDPLGQPQHF. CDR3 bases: TGCAGTGCGCGTGACCCGCTTGGACAGCCCCAGCATTTT.

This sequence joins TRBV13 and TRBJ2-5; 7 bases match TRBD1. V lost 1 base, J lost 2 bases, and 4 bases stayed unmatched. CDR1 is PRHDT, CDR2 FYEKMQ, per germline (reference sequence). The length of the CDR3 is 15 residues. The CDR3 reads CASSLDRGLQETQYF. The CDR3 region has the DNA TGTGCCAGCAGCTTAGACAGGGGCCTTCAAGAGACCCAGTACTTC.

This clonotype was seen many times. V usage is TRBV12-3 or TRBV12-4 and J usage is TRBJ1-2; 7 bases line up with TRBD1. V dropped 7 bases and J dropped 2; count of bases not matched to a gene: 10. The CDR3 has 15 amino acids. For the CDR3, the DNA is TGTGCCAGCACAGAAGACAGGGTGGAGAACTATGGCTACACCTTC. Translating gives CASTEDRVENYGYTF.

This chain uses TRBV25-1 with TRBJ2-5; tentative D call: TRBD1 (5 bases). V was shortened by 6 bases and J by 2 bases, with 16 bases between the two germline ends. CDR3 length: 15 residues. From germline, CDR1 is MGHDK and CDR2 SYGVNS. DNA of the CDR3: TGTGCCAGCAGCGCTGGGGCAGGGCCTCAAGAGACCCAGTACTTC. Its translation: CASSAGAGPQETQYF.

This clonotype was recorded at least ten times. The CDR3 nucleotides read TGCGCCAGCAGCCAAGAAGGCCCGAACACCGGGGAGCTGTTTTTT. It codes for CASSQEGPNTGELFF. The chain carries TRBV4-3 and TRBJ2-2, with D uncertain. Trimming shortened V by 0 bases and J by 0 bases, and 5 bases separated the two germline ends. Germline loops: CDR1 LGHNA, CDR2 YSLEER. The CDR3 has 15 residues.

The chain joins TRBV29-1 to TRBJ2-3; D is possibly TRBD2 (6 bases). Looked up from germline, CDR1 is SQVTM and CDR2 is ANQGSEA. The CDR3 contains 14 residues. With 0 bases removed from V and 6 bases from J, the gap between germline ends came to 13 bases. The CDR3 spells CSVEEATRGDTQYF. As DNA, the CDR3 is TGCAGCGTTGAAGAAGCTACCCGGGGGGATACGCAGTATTTT.

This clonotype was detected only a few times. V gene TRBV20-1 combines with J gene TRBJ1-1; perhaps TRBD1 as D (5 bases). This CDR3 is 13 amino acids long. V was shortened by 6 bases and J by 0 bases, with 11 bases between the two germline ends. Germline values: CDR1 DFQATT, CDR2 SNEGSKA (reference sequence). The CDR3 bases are TGCAGTGCGCGCAGGGTCATGAACACTGAAGCTTTCTTT. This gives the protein CSARRVMNTEAFF.

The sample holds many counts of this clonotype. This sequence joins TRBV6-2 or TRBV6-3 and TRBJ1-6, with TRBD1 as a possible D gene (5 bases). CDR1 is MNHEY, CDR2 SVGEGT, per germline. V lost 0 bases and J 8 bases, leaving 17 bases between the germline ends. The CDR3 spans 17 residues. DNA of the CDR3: TGTGCCAGCAGTTACTCGATTGGCGGGGGGAGGCATTCACCCCTCCACTTT. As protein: CASSYSIGGGRHSPLHF.

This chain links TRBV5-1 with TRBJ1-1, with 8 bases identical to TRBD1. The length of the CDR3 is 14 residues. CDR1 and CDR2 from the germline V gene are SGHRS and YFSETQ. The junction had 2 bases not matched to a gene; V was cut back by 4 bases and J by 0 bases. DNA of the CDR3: TGCGCCAGCAGCAGGACAGGGTTGAACACTGAAGCTTTCTTT. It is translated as CASSRTGLNTEAFF.

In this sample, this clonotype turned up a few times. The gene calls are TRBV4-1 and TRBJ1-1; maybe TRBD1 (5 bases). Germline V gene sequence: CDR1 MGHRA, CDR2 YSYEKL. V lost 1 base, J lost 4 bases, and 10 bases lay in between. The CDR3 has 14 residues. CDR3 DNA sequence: TGCGCCAGCAGCCAAGGGGGCGCGGGCACTGAAGCTTTCTTT. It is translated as CASSQGGAGTEAFF.

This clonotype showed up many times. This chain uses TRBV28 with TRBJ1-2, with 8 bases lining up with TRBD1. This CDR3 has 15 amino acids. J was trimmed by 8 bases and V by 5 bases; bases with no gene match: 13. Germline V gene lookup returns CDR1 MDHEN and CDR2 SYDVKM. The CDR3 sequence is CASSPWTGLKGGYTF. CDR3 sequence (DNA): TGTGCCAGCAGTCCGTGGACAGGGTTGAAGGGGGGCTACACCTTC.

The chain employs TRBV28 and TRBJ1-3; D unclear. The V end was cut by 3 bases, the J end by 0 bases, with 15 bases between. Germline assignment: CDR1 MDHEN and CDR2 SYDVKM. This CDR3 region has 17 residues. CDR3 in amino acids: CASSFLLTEISGNTIYF. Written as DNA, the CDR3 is TGTGCCAGCAGTTTCCTGCTGACCGAGATCTCTGGAAACACCATATATTTT.

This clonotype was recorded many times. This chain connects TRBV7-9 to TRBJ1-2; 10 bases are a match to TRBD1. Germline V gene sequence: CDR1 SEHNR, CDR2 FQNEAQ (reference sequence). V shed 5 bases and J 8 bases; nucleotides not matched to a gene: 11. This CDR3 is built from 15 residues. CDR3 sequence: CASSTQPGQGSGYTF. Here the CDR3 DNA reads TGTGCCAGCAGCACCCAACCGGGACAGGGGTCCGGCTACACCTTC.

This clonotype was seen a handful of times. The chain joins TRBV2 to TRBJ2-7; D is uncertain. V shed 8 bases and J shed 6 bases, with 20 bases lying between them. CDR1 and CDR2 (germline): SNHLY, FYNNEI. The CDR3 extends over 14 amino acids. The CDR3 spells CASLPVYIAGEQYF. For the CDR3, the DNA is TGTGCCAGCCTACCCGTATACATTGCAGGCGAGCAGTACTTC.

The DNA for the CDR3 is TGTGCCAGCAGAAATAGCGGGGGGGCCCCCGATACGCAGTATTTT. Its protein is CASRNSGGAPDTQYF. The chain links TRBV5-6 to TRBJ2-3; the match to TRBD2 covers 11 bases. Germline V lookup: CDR1 SGHDT, CDR2 YYEEEE. The CDR3 extends over 15 amino acids. J lost 6 bases, V lost 5 bases, and 8 bases had no gene match.